The 16 T cell receptor beta chains below all came from one sample that was sequenced in a study of blood T cell repertoires in COVID-19. Only in-frame clones appear in the TCRdb table, and some are missing; sequencing was by immunoSEQ multiplex PCR. The table lists about 210,000 clones, under 95% of them singletons, with around 1.2% in the top ten. Sequenced input: peripheral blood. Receptors were obtained from a man aged 25 to 40 with acute or convalescent COVID-19.

The V gene is TRBV19, the J gene TRBJ2-7, with D perhaps TRBD2 (6 bases). Germline lookup yields CDR1 LNHDA and CDR2 SQIVND (reference sequence). The CDR3 spans 13 residues. V was shortened by 5 bases and J by 3 bases, with 11 bases between the two germline ends. The CDR3 bases are TGTGCCAGTAGTGGGAGTAGCGGCTACGAGCAGTACTTC. Amino acid sequence: CASSGSSGYEQYF.

The V call is TRBV6-6, the J call TRBJ2-7; 10 nucleotides align to TRBD2. CDR1 and CDR2 (germline): MNHNY, SVGAGI (reference sequence). After removal of 5 bases from V and 5 bases from J, the junction contained 15 bases not matched to a gene. The CDR3 length is 17 residues. CDR3: CASSRSSGSFSLHEQYF. CDR3 nucleotides: TGTGCCAGCAGTAGATCTAGCGGGAGTTTCTCTCTCCACGAGCAGTACTTC.

This clone has just one count. The CDR3 DNA is TGTGCCAGCAGAGGGACAGCGACCTACGAGCAGTACTTC. Encoded protein: CASRGTATYEQYF. The chain uses TRBV2 and TRBJ2-7; 7 bases are shared with TRBD1. Unmatched junction bases numbered 4, after V lost 6 bases and J lost 2 bases. This CDR3 contains 13 residues. Germline assignment: CDR1 SNHLY and CDR2 FYNNEI.

This chain uses TRBV5-4 with TRBJ2-1; 8 bases fit TRBD2. With V trimmed by 3 bases and J by 5 bases, 10 bases remained unmatched. The CDR3 runs to 16 residues. Per the germline V gene, CDR1 is SGHNT and CDR2 is YYREEE (reference sequence). CDR3 sequence: CASSSYLAGGDNEQFF. CDR3 nucleotides: TGTGCCAGCAGCTCATATCTAGCGGGCGGAGACAATGAGCAGTTCTTC.

This chain links TRBV5-1 with TRBJ1-4, with TRBD1 matching 8 bases. The CDR3 length is 12 residues. Germline CDR1 SGHRS, CDR2 YFSETQ. Losses at the gene ends were 8 bases for V and 8 bases for J; bases not matched to a gene: 5. Written as DNA, the CDR3 is TGCGCCAGTTCTCGGGACAGGGAAAAACTGTTTTTT. It is translated as CASSRDREKLFF.

The V call is TRBV18, the J call TRBJ2-1; TRBD2 matches at 7 bases. This CDR3 is built from 16 residues. The germline V gene has CDR1 KGHSH and CDR2 LQKENI. The junction had 9 bases not matched to a gene; V was cut back by 1 base and J by 6 bases. Here the CDR3 DNA reads TGTGCCAGCTCACCACTGGCGGGAGTGGGGATCAATGAGCAGTTCTTC. It is translated as CASSPLAGVGINEQFF.

This chain links TRBV9 with TRBJ1-1; D is undetermined. V lost 0 bases and J lost 2, with 11 bases in between. The CDR3 length is 15 residues. The germline CDR1 and CDR2 sequences are SGDLS and YYNGEE. This CDR3 is CASSVGRAGNTEAFF. CDR3 DNA sequence: TGTGCCAGCAGCGTAGGTCGCGCAGGAAACACTGAAGCTTTCTTT. The entire variable domain, with the rest obtained from reference TRBV9 and TRBJ1-1, is as follows: DSGVTQTPKHLITATGQRVTLRCSPRSGDLSVYWYQQSLDQGLQFLIQYYNGEERAKGNILERFSAQQFPDLHSELNLSSLELGDSALYFCASSVGRAGNTEAFFGQGTRLTVV.

The chain has TRBV6-1 and TRBJ2-4; D gene ambiguous. This CDR3 has 11 residues. Germline lookup yields CDR1 MNHNS and CDR2 SASEGT. V was cut by 2 bases and J by 15 bases, with 11 bases left in between. DNA for the CDR3: TGTGCCAGCAGTGAATATCCAGTTCCGTACTTC. Its protein product is CASSEYPVPYF.

V gene TRBV6-1 combines with J gene TRBJ2-2; 8 bases match TRBD2. The CDR3 runs 17 residues. V gave up 4 bases and J gave up 2 bases; unmatched junction bases: 9. Germline V gives CDR1 MNHNS, CDR2 SASEGT. CDR3 DNA sequence: TGTGCCAGCAGTGGACGGGAGGGGGGGCAAAACACCGGGGAGCTGTTTTTT. The encoded protein is CASSGREGGQNTGELFF.

This clone was seen once. The chain recombines TRBV20-1 with TRBJ1-2; D possibly corresponds to TRBD1 (5 bases). The CDR3 is 15 residues long. Trimming shortened V by 6 bases and J by 1 base, and 18 bases separated the two germline ends. Germline V gene sequence: CDR1 DFQATT, CDR2 SNEGSKA (reference sequence). The CDR3 DNA reads as TGCAGTGCGAGTCCTTCCGGAGGGGATAACTATGGCTACACCTTC. It translates to CSASPSGGDNYGYTF.

V gene TRBV7-8 combines with J gene TRBJ1-5, with D possibly TRBD1 on 6 matching bases. Trimming cost V 1 base and J 5 bases, with 15 bases left between them. CDR3 length: 16 residues. The V gene's germline CDR1 is SGHVS and CDR2 FQNEAQ. The CDR3 DNA follows: TGTGCCAGCAGCTTAGAGGCAGGGGTAATTCATCAGCCCCAGCATTTT. This encodes CASSLEAGVIHQPQHF. The full variable domain, in which reference TRBV7-8 and TRBJ1-5 provide the parts outside the CDR3, is GAGVSQSPRYKVAKRGQDVALRCDPISGHVSLFWYQQALGQGPEFLTYFQNEAQLDKSGLPSDRFFAERPEGSVSTLKIQRTQQEDSAVYLCASSLEAGVIHQPQHFGDGTRLSIL.

This rearrangement joins TRBV6-5 to TRBJ2-1, with D perhaps TRBD1 (5 bases). The CDR3 has 15 amino acids. Deletions cut 2 bases from V and 5 bases from J, with 13 bases between. Per the germline V gene, CDR1 is MNHEY and CDR2 is SVGAGI. CDR3 loop: CASSYPAGPHNEQFF. DNA of the CDR3: TGTGCCAGCAGTTACCCGGCAGGGCCCCACAATGAGCAGTTCTTC.

V gene TRBV5-1 combines with J gene TRBJ2-2; 7 bases agree with TRBD1. The germline V gene has CDR1 SGHRS and CDR2 YFSETQ. This CDR3 spans 13 amino acids. The trim removed 4 bases at V and 4 bases at J, leaving 1 base unmatched. This CDR3 reads CASSTGATGELFF. CDR3 coding DNA: TGCGCCAGCAGCACAGGGGCCACCGGGGAGCTGTTTTTT. The full variable domain, its missing parts supplied by reference TRBV5-1 and TRBJ2-2, is KAGVTQTPRYLIKTRGQQVTLSCSPISGHRSVSWYQQTPGQGLQFLFEYFSETQRNKGNFPGRFSGRQFSNSRSEMNVSTLELGDSALYLCASSTGATGELFFGEGSRLTVL.

This clone appeared a single time. This chain links TRBV18 with TRBJ2-1, with D uncertain. Germline loops: CDR1 KGHSH, CDR2 LQKENI. The CDR3 is made up of 15 amino acids. V was shortened by 3 bases and J by 7 bases, with 16 bases between the two germline ends. The CDR3 region has the DNA TGTGCCAGCTCACCGCGCGGCCTATATAGGAATGAGCAGTTCTTC. Encoded protein: CASSPRGLYRNEQFF.

Of note for this clone: The same CDR3 arises from other DNA sequences in this sample as well. V and J are TRBV28 and TRBJ1-5; no firm D call. The CDR3 is 13 amino acids. V dropped 5 bases and J dropped 0 bases, with 5 bases sitting between them. The germline V gene encodes CDR1 MDHEN and CDR2 SYDVKM. The CDR3 coding sequence is TGTGCCAGCAGTCCAGATAGCAATCAGCCCCAGCATTTT. It codes for CASSPDSNQPQHF.

This chain links TRBV7-2 with TRBJ1-5; the D gene is possibly TRBD1 (5 bases). This CDR3 has 15 residues. From germline, CDR1 is SGHTA and CDR2 FQGNSA. The V end was cut by 1 base, the J end by 1 base, with 8 bases between. The CDR3 sequence is CASSLGSGSNQPQHF. The DNA for the CDR3 is TGTGCCAGCAGCTTAGGGTCAGGGAGCAATCAGCCCCAGCATTTT.